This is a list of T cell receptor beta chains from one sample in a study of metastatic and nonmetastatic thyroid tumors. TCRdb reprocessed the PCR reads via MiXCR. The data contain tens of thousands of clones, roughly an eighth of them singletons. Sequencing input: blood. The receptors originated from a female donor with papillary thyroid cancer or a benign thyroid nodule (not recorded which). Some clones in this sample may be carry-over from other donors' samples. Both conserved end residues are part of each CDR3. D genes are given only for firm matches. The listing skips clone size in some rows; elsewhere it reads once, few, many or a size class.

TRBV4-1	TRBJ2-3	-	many	CASSPRGGGRADTQYF	TGCGCCAGCAGCCCCAGGGGAGGAGGGAGAGCAGATACGCAGTATTTT
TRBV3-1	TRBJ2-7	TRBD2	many	CASSQDLHPGLEQYF	TGTGCCAGCAGCCAAGATCTACATCCGGGACTAGAGCAGTACTTC
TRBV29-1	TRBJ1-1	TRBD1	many	CSVMTGRNTEAFF	TGCAGCGTCATGACAGGGCGGAACACTGAAGCTTTCTTT
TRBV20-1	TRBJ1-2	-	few	CSAKPGVGYGYTF	TGCAGTGCTAAGCCGGGCGTGGGCTATGGCTACACCTTC
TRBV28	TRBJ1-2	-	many	CASSRGNYGYTF	TGTGCCAGCAGCAGGGGAAACTATGGCTACACCTTC
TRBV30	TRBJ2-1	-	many	CAWSAGLGGVAEQFF	TGTGCCTGGAGTGCGGGACTCGGTGGGGTAGCGGAGCAGTTCTTC
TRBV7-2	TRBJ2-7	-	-	CASIPKTGYEQYF	TGTGCCAGCATCCCCAAGACGGGCTACGAGCAGTACTTC
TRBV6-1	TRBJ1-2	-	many	CASSPYGAGYSGYTF	TGTGCCAGCAGTCCGTATGGGGCAGGGTATTCCGGCTACACCTTC
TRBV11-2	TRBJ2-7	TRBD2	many	CASSLGTSGRIAYEQYF	TGTGCCAGCAGCCTCGGGACTAGCGGGAGGATAGCATACGAGCAGTACTTC
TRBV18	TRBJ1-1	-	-	CASSPPEGRNTEAFF	TGTGCCAGCTCACCACCGGAGGGGAGGAACACTGAAGCTTTCTTT
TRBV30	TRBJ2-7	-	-	CAWTTEGAASYDQYF	TGTGCCTGGACCACGGAGGGAGCGGCCTCCTACGATCAGTACTTC
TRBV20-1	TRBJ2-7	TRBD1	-	CSAIRQGDEQYF	TGCAGTGCTATAAGGCAGGGGGACGAGCAGTACTTT
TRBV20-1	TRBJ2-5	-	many	CSARTEGSAQETQYF	TGCAGTGCTAGAACGGAAGGGTCGGCACAAGAGACCCAGTACTTC
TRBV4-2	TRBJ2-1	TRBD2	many	CASSRSSGRTRLDEQFF	TGTGCCAGCAGCCGCTCTAGCGGGAGGACCCGTTTGGATGAGCAGTTCTTC
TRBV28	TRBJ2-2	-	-	CASGVPRATVELFF	TGTGCCAGCGGCGTCCCAAGGGCCACCGTGGAGCTGTTTTTT
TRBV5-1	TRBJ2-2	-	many	CASSSSLGTGELFF	TGCGCCAGCAGCTCATCCCTCGGAACCGGGGAGCTGTTTTTT